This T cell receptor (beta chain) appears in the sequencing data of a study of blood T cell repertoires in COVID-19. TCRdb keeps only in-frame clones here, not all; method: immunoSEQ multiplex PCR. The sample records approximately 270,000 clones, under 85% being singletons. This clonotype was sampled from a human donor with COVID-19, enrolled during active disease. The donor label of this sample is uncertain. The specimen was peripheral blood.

Written as DNA, the CDR3 is TGTGCCAGCATGCCGACTCCGGTTACCTACGAGCAGTACTTC. As protein: CASMPTPVTYEQYF. This rearrangement joins TRBV28 to TRBJ2-7; unclear D gene. The CDR3 has 14 amino acids. The germline CDR1 and CDR2 sequences are MDHEN and SYDVKM. The V end was cut by 7 bases, the J end by 2 bases, with 15 bases between.